The rows below give T cell receptor beta chains drawn from one sample of a study of T cells in Graves' hyperthyroidism and ophthalmopathy. One entry per CDR3 protein, called by TCRdb with MiXCR from the multiplex PCR reads. Counted here are hundreds of thousands of distinct CDR3 sequences, 22% occurring once; the ten biggest clones make up around 50%. The sequenced sample was blood. The receptors shown here come from a woman aged 70-85 years with Graves' ophthalmopathy. Each CDR3 is given with its conserved first and last residue. The D gene is left open where the match is weak. Clone size is given for some rows only: seen once, a few or many times, or a class if the clone is expanded.

clone size,J gene,D gene,V gene,CDR3 DNA,CDR3 protein
.,TRBJ1-5,.,TRBV12-3/TRBV12-4,TGTGCCTGCAGTCTAGGAGGGTCCCAGCCCCAGCATTTT,CACSLGGSQPQHF
few,TRBJ2-1,.,TRBV11-1,TGTACCAGCAGCTTGATAAGCGGGCCCTCCTACAATGAGCAGTTCTTC,CTSSLISGPSYNEQFF
few,TRBJ1-2,.,TRBV20-1,TGCAGTGCTGCTCCGGGACCAGGTGAGAGCTACACCTTC,CSAAPGPGESYTF
.,TRBJ2-1,TRBD2,TRBV19,TGTGCCAGTAGTATAGTTGGGACTAGCGGGGGGACCTACAATGAGCAGTTCTTC,CASSIVGTSGGTYNEQFF
.,TRBJ1-1,.,TRBV19,TGTGCCAGTAGTATTGCGGGGGCCGTGCCTGAAGCTTTCTTT,CASSIAGAVPEAFF
few,TRBJ1-1,.,TRBV5-1,TGCGCCAGCAGTTCCCCCGGGGGGAGGGGGTACACTGAAGCTTTCTTT,CASSSPGGRGYTEAFF
once,TRBJ2-6,TRBD1,TRBV28,TGTGCCAGCAGTCTTTCCGGGACAGGGGGCTCTGGGGCCAACGTCCTGACTTTC,CASSLSGTGGSGANVLTF
.,TRBJ2-1,.,TRBV14,TGTGCCAGCAGCCAAGATACCGGACGGCCTACGCAGTTCTTC,CASSQDTGRPTQFF
few,TRBJ1-3,.,TRBV7-7,TGTGCTAGCAGCCCGGGGTTGAGTGGAAACACCATATATTTT,CASSPGLSGNTIYF
once,TRBJ2-1,TRBD2,TRBV6-1,TGTGCCAGCAGTCCAGCGGGAGGTGGTAACAATGAGCAGTTCTTC,CASSPAGGGNNEQFF